The rows below give T cell receptor beta chains drawn from one sample of a study of cytomegalovirus exposure and HLA in healthy donors. Sequenced by immunoSEQ multiplex PCR; TCRdb stores in-frame clones only, minus some. The sample carries some 130,000 clones, roughly four fifths recorded once. Sequenced input: PBMCs. All receptors come from a male donor in good health and CMV-seropositive. CDR3s include the opening cysteine and the closing phenylalanine or tryptophan. D genes are given only for firm matches. Size tells how often a clone was seen (once, few, many) or the class of an expanded clone, and some rows leave it out.

D	size	J	V	DNA	CDR3
.	.	TRBJ1-1	TRBV19	TGTGCCAGTTGTGATTTAAAAGTAACAGGGAACACTGAAGCTTTCTTT	CASCDLKVTGNTEAFF
.	.	TRBJ2-7	TRBV11-2	TGTGCCAGCAGCTTAGAGGGGGGCCCAGGGGGCGAGCAGTACTTC	CASSLEGGPGGEQYF
.	.	TRBJ2-2	TRBV27	TGTGCCAGCACCCGGGGGGCGGGGAACACCGGGGAGCTGTTTTTT	CASTRGAGNTGELFF
.	.	TRBJ1-1	TRBV27	TGTGCCAGCAGTTTAGGCAGGGCTGGCACTGAAGCTTTCTTT	CASSLGRAGTEAFF
.	.	TRBJ1-1	TRBV7-9	TGTGCCAGCAGCTTAGCGATGGAGGGAACTGAAGCTTTCTTT	CASSLAMEGTEAFF
.	.	TRBJ1-2	TRBV28	TGTGCCAGCAGTCAGGGTGCCTATGGCTACACCTTC	CASSQGAYGYTF
TRBD1	.	TRBJ1-5	TRBV7-9	TGTTCCAGCAGCCTATCGACGACAGGGGGCGATGATCAGCCCCAGCATTTT	CSSSLSTTGGDDQPQHF
.	.	TRBJ2-3	TRBV10-3	TGTGCCATCAGGGAGACTGGTAGCACAGATACGCAGTATTTT	CAIRETGSTDTQYF
.	.	TRBJ2-5	TRBV28	TGTGCCAGCAGCCAGTACCAAGAGACCCAGTACTTC	CASSQYQETQYF
.	.	TRBJ2-7	TRBV28	TGTGCCAGCAGTTTATTACGAAACAGCTACGAGCAGTACTTC	CASSLLRNSYEQYF
.	.	TRBJ1-1	TRBV6-5	TGTGCCAGCACCCCTTCGAGGGCATTTGGGACTGAAGCTTTCTTT	CASTPSRAFGTEAFF
.	.	TRBJ2-7	TRBV2	TGTGCCAGCAGAGGCTTAGGAGGCGAGCAGTACTTC	CASRGLGGEQYF
TRBD1	.	TRBJ2-4	TRBV27	TGTGCCAGCAGTCCCCCGGGACAGGGACCTAACAGTCAGTACTTC	CASSPPGQGPNSQYF
TRBD1	.	TRBJ2-5	TRBV2	TGTGCCAGCAGTGGGGACAGACTCACGGAGACCCAGTACTTC	CASSGDRLTETQYF
TRBD1	.	TRBJ2-1	TRBV7-3	TGTGCCAGCAGCTCCCAAAGGGACAGGCCCTTGGGCTCCTACAATGAGCAGTTCTTC	CASSSQRDRPLGSYNEQFF
TRBD1	.	TRBJ1-2	TRBV5-5	TGTGCCAGCAGCCTGAGGACAGGGGGCACAGACTATGGCTACACCTTC	CASSLRTGGTDYGYTF
.	.	TRBJ2-1	TRBV2	TGTGCCAGCAGTTTAGAAGGTCGGAGCTCCTACAATGAGCAGTTCTTC	CASSLEGRSSYNEQFF
.	.	TRBJ2-1	TRBV7-3	TGTGCCAGCAGCTTACAACCGGGAGTAGGCTACAATGAGCAGTTCTTC	CASSLQPGVGYNEQFF
TRBD1	few	TRBJ2-5	TRBV6-5	TGTGCCAGCAGGAACGACAGGGGGAGAGAGACCCAGTACTTC	CASRNDRGRETQYF
TRBD2	.	TRBJ2-2	TRBV4-3	TGCGCCAGCAGCCAAGTTGCAGCGGGAGGCTCCCGGGAGCTGTTTTTT	CASSQVAAGGSRELFF
TRBD2	few	TRBJ2-2	TRBV7-2	TGTGCCAGCAGCTCCCGCCCCCTACTAGCGGGAGAGTGGACCGGGGAGCTGTTTTTT	CASSSRPLLAGEWTGELFF
TRBD1	.	TRBJ1-1	TRBV30	TGTGCCTGGCGGACAGGGATGAACACTGAAGCTTTCTTT	CAWRTGMNTEAFF
.	.	TRBJ2-7	TRBV7-3	TGTGCCAGCAGCTTAAGACCAGGCCAAGGGCAGTACTTC	CASSLRPGQGQYF
.	few	TRBJ2-1	TRBV2	TGTGCCAGCAGTGGCGGGTACAATGAGCAGTTCTTC	CASSGGYNEQFF
.	.	TRBJ2-7	TRBV4-2	TGTGCCAGCAGCCAGAGCCTGGACGAGCAGTACTTC	CASSQSLDEQYF
.	.	TRBJ2-1	TRBV28	TGTGCCAGCAGACTACTAGATCCCGCAAGGAATGAGCAGTTCTTC	CASRLLDPARNEQFF
.	.	TRBJ2-7	TRBV28	TGTGCCAGCAGCCTCCCGGGTCAGGGCTACGAGCAGTACTTC	CASSLPGQGYEQYF
.	once	TRBJ2-1	TRBV11-2	TGTGCCAGCAGCCCCAGCGTGAGCTCCTACAATGAGCAGTTCTTC	CASSPSVSSYNEQFF
.	.	TRBJ2-7	TRBV28	TGTGCCAGCAGAGACTCAGGGGAGTCCCTCAACGAGCAGTACTTC	CASRDSGESLNEQYF
TRBD1	.	TRBJ1-2	TRBV30	TGTGCCTGGAGTGAGACAGGGCCCTATGGCTACACCTTC	CAWSETGPYGYTF
.	.	TRBJ2-3	TRBV4-2	TGTGCCAGCAGCCGAACCGAAATGGCGGGCCGTTCCCCCTTCTTCCCAGATACGCAGTATTTT	CASSRTEMAGRSPFFPDTQYF
.	.	TRBJ1-6	TRBV6-6	TGTGCCAGTAAAGGGGGGAGGGATAATTCACCCCTCCACTTT	CASKGGRDNSPLHF